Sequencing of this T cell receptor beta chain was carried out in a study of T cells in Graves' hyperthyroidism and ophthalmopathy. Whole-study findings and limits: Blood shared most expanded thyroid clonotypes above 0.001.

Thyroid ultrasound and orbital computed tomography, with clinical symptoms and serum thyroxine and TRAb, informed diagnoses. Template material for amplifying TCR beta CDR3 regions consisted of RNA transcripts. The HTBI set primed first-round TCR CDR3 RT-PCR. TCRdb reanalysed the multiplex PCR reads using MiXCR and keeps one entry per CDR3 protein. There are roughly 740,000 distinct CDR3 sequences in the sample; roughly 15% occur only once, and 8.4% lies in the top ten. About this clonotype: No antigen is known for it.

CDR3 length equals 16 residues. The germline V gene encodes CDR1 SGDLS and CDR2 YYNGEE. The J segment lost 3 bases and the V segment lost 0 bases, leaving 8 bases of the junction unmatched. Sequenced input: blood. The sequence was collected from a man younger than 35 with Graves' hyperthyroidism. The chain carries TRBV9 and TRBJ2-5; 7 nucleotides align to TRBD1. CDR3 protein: CASSVGLQGSKETQYF. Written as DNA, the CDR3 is TGTGCCAGCAGCGTAGGTTTACAGGGGTCAAAAGAGACCCAGTACTTC. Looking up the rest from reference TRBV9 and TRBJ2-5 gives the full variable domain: DSGVTQTPKHLITATGQRVTLRCSPRSGDLSVYWYQQSLDQGLQFLIQYYNGEERAKGNILERFSAQQFPDLHSELNLSSLELGDSALYFCASSVGLQGSKETQYFGPGTRLLVL.